One and the same sample provided the 24 T cell receptor beta chains below, sequenced in a study of CD8 T cells in Susac syndrome. RNA, at about 0.45 to 1 ug, was reverse transcribed with random hexamers. MiXCR, applied by TCRdb to the immunoSEQ multiplex PCR reads, yields one record per CDR3 protein. This repertoire shows about 190,000 distinct CDR3 sequences, more than 90% found once; its top ten account for approximately 0.089%. Sequenced: CD4+ T cells from PBMCs. These receptor sequences come from a human donor with Susac syndrome.

The rearrangement links TRBV27 to TRBJ1-5; 7 bases agree with TRBD1. Germline V gives CDR1 MNHEY, CDR2 SMNVEV (reference sequence). V lost 2 bases and J lost 3; bases outside the gene matches: 1. There are 14 residues in the CDR3. The CDR3 bases are TGTGCCAGCAGTTTACAGGGGGACAATCAGCCCCAGCATTTT. Its translation: CASSLQGDNQPQHF.

The CDR3 reads CASNTLAGPGGRNEQFF. In DNA form, the CDR3 reads TGTGCCAGCAATACGTTGGCCGGGCCAGGGGGGAGGAATGAGCAGTTCTTC. The chain combines TRBV6-2 or TRBV6-3 with TRBJ2-1, with a weak D call TRBD1 (7 bases). V lost 7 bases and J lost 7, with 26 bases in between. The CDR3 runs to 17 residues. Germline V gene lookup returns CDR1 MNHEY and CDR2 SVGEGT.

The rearrangement uses TRBV11-3 and TRBJ1-6; D gene uncertain. The ends were cut back, 2 bases at V and 7 bases at J, with 18 bases in the middle. The CDR3 spans 17 residues. Germline V CDR1 and CDR2: SGHNT, YENEEA. DNA of the CDR3: TGTGCCAGCAGCTTACCTCTATTTCGTCAGCCGAATTCACCCCTCCACTTT. Protein sequence: CASSLPLFRQPNSPLHF.

J is TRBJ2-3 and V is TRBV20-1; 7 positions match TRBD2. Germline V gene data show CDR1 as DFQATT and CDR2 as SNEGSKA (reference sequence). With V trimmed by 0 bases and J by 10 bases, 16 bases remained unmatched. The CDR3 runs to 16 residues. The CDR3 DNA is TGCAGTGCTAGAGAGCAGTGGTGGACTAGTCTTCAGGCGCAGTATTTT. It specifies CSAREQWWTSLQAQYF.

J is TRBJ2-5 and V is TRBV29-1, with D unclear. The CDR3 runs to 12 residues. Germline-derived CDR1 and CDR2 are SQVTM and ANQGSEA. V lost 7 bases and J lost 12, with 21 bases in between. The DNA for the CDR3 is TGCAGCGCCAGGTGGACGGGTGAAGTTGAGTACTTC. Protein product: CSARWTGEVEYF. The full variable domain, rest sourced from reference TRBV29-1 and TRBJ2-5, is SAVISQKPSRDICQRGTSLTIQCQVDSQVTMMFWYRQQPGQSLTLIATANQGSEATYESGFVIDKFPISRPNLTFSTLTVSNMSPEDSSIYLCSARWTGEVEYFGPGTRLLVL.

The chain couples TRBV11-2 to TRBJ1-4, with 10 bases fitting TRBD1. This CDR3 spans 15 amino acids. The trim removed 4 bases at V and 7 bases at J, leaving 6 bases unmatched. Germline V gives CDR1 SGHAT, CDR2 FQNNGV. The CDR3 DNA is TGTGCCAGCAGCTCGGATGGACAGGGGGGTGAAAAACTGTTTTTT. Its protein product is CASSSDGQGGEKLFF.

The chain has TRBV3-1 and TRBJ2-5, with 10 bases identical to TRBD2. The V segment lost 1 base and the J segment 5 bases; nucleotides outside the gene matches: 7. The CDR3 sequence is 16 residues long. Germline lookup yields CDR1 LGHDT and CDR2 YNNKEL (reference sequence). The CDR3 reads CASSQVRAGGLETQYF. CDR3 sequence (DNA): TGTGCCAGCAGCCAAGTACGAGCGGGGGGGCTCGAGACCCAGTACTTC.

The J gene is TRBJ2-3, the V gene TRBV2; a possible D gene is TRBD1 (6 bases). V lost 6 bases and J 2 bases, leaving 12 bases between the germline ends. The CDR3 spans 14 residues. CDR1 is SNHLY and CDR2 is FYNNEI in the germline V gene. CDR3 in amino acids: CASSGQIYTDTQYF. CDR3 nucleotides: TGTGCCAGCAGCGGACAGATTTACACAGATACGCAGTATTTT.

The chain combines TRBV7-8 with TRBJ2-7; 9 nucleotides match TRBD1. The ends lost 5 bases at V and 6 bases at J; junction bases unmatched: 11. The CDR3 extends over 15 amino acids. Germline CDR1 and CDR2: SGHVS and FQNEAQ. CDR3 region: CASSPPGTGYLEQYF. CDR3 nucleotide sequence: TGTGCCAGCAGCCCCCCCGGGACAGGGTACCTCGAGCAGTACTTC.

This chain links TRBV6-2 or TRBV6-3 with TRBJ1-2; D is unclear. Trimming stripped 8 bases from V and 1 base from J, with 17 bases between. The germline V gene encodes CDR1 MNHEY and CDR2 SVGEGT. The CDR3 runs to 15 residues. As DNA, the CDR3 is TGTGCCAGCTCCAAAGCCAGCGCCAATAACTATGGCTACACCTTC. Translation gives CASSKASANNYGYTF.

The genes are TRBV5-4 and TRBJ2-1, with a tentative D call TRBD1 (5 bases). Germline V gene data show CDR1 as SGHNT and CDR2 as YYREEE (reference sequence). Trimming took 4 bases from V and 6 from J, leaving 11 bases between them. The CDR3 runs to 13 residues. The CDR3 reads CASSPLGRNEQFF. CDR3 DNA: TGTGCCAGCAGCCCGTTGGGGCGCAATGAGCAGTTCTTC.

The chain is built from TRBV7-9 and TRBJ2-2, with D possibly matching TRBD1 (5 bases). V lost 5 bases to trimming and J lost 4 bases, with 11 bases between them. The CDR3 consists of 14 residues. Germline assignment: CDR1 SEHNR and CDR2 FQNEAQ (reference sequence). CDR3 sequence reads: CASSVAGSTGELFF. CDR3 coding DNA: TGTGCCAGCAGCGTGGCAGGGTCCACCGGGGAGCTGTTTTTT.

This clonotype was observed once. CDR3 DNA: TGCGCCAGCAGCCAAGAAGAGCGGGGGAACTCTGGGGCCAACGTCCTGACTTTC. Amino acid sequence: CASSQEERGNSGANVLTF. The rearrangement links TRBV4-1 to TRBJ2-6, with 8 bases aligning to TRBD2. CDR1 and CDR2 (germline): MGHRA, YSYEKL. CDR3 length equals 18 residues. With V trimmed by 0 bases and J by 0 bases, 4 bases remained unmatched.

The chain joins TRBV12-3 or TRBV12-4 to TRBJ2-7; the match to TRBD1 covers 10 bases. The CDR3 spans 14 residues. Germline trimming cut 5 bases from V and 8 bases from J; bases unmatched to any gene: 9. The CDR3 DNA reads as TGTGCCAGCAGTCGATACGGACAGGGGGAGCAGCAGTACTTC. Translating it yields CASSRYGQGEQQYF.

J is TRBJ2-7 and V is TRBV25-1, with 7 bases aligning to TRBD1. CDR1 and CDR2 from the germline V gene are MGHDK and SYGVNS. The junction had 6 bases not matched to a gene; V was cut back by 6 bases and J by 4 bases. CDR3 length: 13 amino acids. CDR3 residues: CASRFGQAYEQYF. CDR3 coding DNA: TGTGCCAGCAGGTTCGGACAGGCGTACGAGCAGTACTTC.

The chain recombines TRBV4-3 with TRBJ2-3; no clear D. The germline CDR1 and CDR2 sequences are LGHNA and YSLEER. The CDR3 totals 15 residues. The V end was cut by 0 bases, the J end by 3 bases, with 10 bases between. The chain's CDR3 is CASSQEQRWTDTQYF. As DNA, the CDR3 is TGCGCCAGCAGCCAAGAACAGCGTTGGACAGATACGCAGTATTTT.

The CDR3 here is CASSLEAESYEQYF. The CDR3 region has the DNA TGTGCCAGCAGCTTAGAAGCGGAATCCTACGAGCAGTACTTC. This chain connects TRBV7-9 to TRBJ2-7; maybe TRBD2 (5 bases). The CDR3 contains 14 residues. The germline gives CDR1 SEHNR, CDR2 FQNEAQ (reference sequence). V was clipped by 1 base and J by 1 base, with 8 bases between them.

The gene calls are TRBV12-3 or TRBV12-4 and TRBJ2-2, with D unclear. CDR3 size: 14 residues. The V and J ends lost 3 bases and 6 bases respectively, with 11 bases between them. The CDR3 loop reads CASSLIRDAGELFF. The CDR3 DNA follows: TGTGCCAGCAGTTTGATTAGGGATGCCGGGGAGCTGTTTTTT.

The rearrangement links TRBV20-1 to TRBJ2-1; 9 nucleotides align to TRBD1. The CDR3 length is 14 residues. J gave up 5 bases and V 6 bases, and 8 bases lay outside the gene matches. Germline CDR1 and CDR2: DFQATT and SNEGSKA (reference sequence). The CDR3 region is CSAGGQGTHNEQFF. The CDR3 nucleotides are TGCAGTGCCGGCGGACAGGGGACCCACAATGAGCAGTTCTTC.

This sequence joins TRBV11-2 and TRBJ2-3; D might be TRBD1 (5 bases). The CDR3 has 13 residues. Germline V CDR1 and CDR2: SGHAT, FQNNGV. Trimming removed 5 bases at V and 2 bases at J, with 8 bases between. CDR3 sequence: CASSRGLTDTQYF. The CDR3 nucleotides read TGTGCCAGCAGCAGGGGTCTCACAGATACGCAGTATTTT.

The CDR3 here is CASSPPPTSSSYNSPLHF. CDR3 nucleotide sequence: TGTGCCAGCAGCCCCCCGCCGACCTCGAGCTCCTATAATTCACCCCTCCACTTT. V is TRBV9 and J is TRBJ1-6; D gene unclear. Germline V CDR1 and CDR2: SGDLS, YYNGEE. The CDR3 is made up of 18 amino acids. V was clipped by 4 bases and J by 0 bases, with 17 bases between them.

The rearrangement uses TRBV20-1 and TRBJ1-5, with D perhaps TRBD1 (5 bases). V was clipped by 6 bases and J by 1 base, with 16 bases between them. There are 15 residues in the CDR3. The germline V gene encodes CDR1 DFQATT and CDR2 SNEGSKA (reference sequence). CDR3 coding DNA: TGCAGTGCAGAGGCCCAGGGTATAAGCAATCAGCCCCAGCATTTT. This codes for CSAEAQGISNQPQHF.

The V gene is TRBV11-3, the J gene TRBJ1-1; 9 positions agree with TRBD1. The germline gives CDR1 SGHNT, CDR2 YENEEA. CDR3 size: 13 residues. The ends lost 6 bases at V and 1 base at J; junction bases unmatched: 0. CDR3 coding DNA: TGTGCCAGCAGGGGACAGGGGAACACTGAAGCTTTCTTT. Protein sequence: CASRGQGNTEAFF.

This sequence joins TRBV12-3 or TRBV12-4 and TRBJ1-2; D gene unclear. Trimming left V 4 bases short and J 2 bases short, with 8 bases between. This CDR3 is built from 13 residues. DNA of the CDR3: TGTGCCAGCAGTTCAAGTCTAAACTATGGCTACACCTTC. This codes for CASSSSLNYGYTF.